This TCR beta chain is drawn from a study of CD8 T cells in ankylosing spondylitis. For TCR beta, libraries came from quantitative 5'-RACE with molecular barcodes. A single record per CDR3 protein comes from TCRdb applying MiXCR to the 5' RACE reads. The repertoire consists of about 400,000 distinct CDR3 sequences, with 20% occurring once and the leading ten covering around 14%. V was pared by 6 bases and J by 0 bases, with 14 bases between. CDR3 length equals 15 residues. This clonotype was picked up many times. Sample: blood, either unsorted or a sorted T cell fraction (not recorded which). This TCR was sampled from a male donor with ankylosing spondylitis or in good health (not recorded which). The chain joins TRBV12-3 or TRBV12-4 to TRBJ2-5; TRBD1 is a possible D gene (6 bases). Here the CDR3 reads CASSNRQDNQETQYF. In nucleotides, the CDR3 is TGTGCCAGCAGCAATCGACAGGACAACCAAGAGACCCAGTACTTC.